This TCR beta chain was identified in a study of T-cell reconstitution after alpha-beta-depleted transplantation in children. As it was prepared, the TCRbeta library received unique molecular identifiers. From the PCR reads, TCRdb called clonotypes with MiXCR, one entry per CDR3 protein. The sample has roughly 170,000 distinct CDR3 sequences; more than 6.5% are singletons. Germline CDR1 is ENHRY and CDR2 is SYGVKD. The V end lost 7 bases, the J end lost 2 bases, and 16 bases lay between the germline ends. The CDR3 is 15 amino acids. This clonotype was seen repeatedly, ten times or more. This chain connects TRBV10-3 to TRBJ2-3; D is possibly TRBD1 or TRBD2 (5 bases each). Here the sequenced sample was PBMCs from the stem cell graft donor, taken from the stem cell graft. This TCR was sampled from a human donor who donated a stem cell graft to a child with Wiskott-Aldrich syndrome. In DNA form, the CDR3 reads TGTGCCATCACCCGGGACCTAACTTTCACAGATACGCAGTATTTT. Translated: CAITRDLTFTDTQYF.